This TCR beta chain is drawn from a study of blood T cell repertoires in COVID-19. Enrollment of patients from Seattle took place during active infection, with longitudinal follow-up. This clone was counted between two and nine times. The germline CDR1 and CDR2 sequences are LGHDT and YNNKEL (reference sequence). V lost 0 bases to trimming and J lost 9 bases, with 6 bases between them. The CDR3 is 13 residues long. Per the authors' pipeline: From reference gene primer amplification, estimates of nucleated cell counts were derived. Data came from immunoSEQ multiplex PCR; TCRdb stores just in-frame clones and leaves some out. The D gene and trimming were derived from the DNA, and the V and J assignments and clone size from that table. The table lists some 180,000 clones, roughly 79% of them singletons.

Sample: peripheral blood. V usage is TRBV3-1 (or the pseudogene TRBV3-2) and J usage is TRBJ1-6; D is ambiguous. This sequence was found in a woman over 75 with COVID-19, enrolled during active disease. The CDR3 DNA follows: TGTGCCAGCAGCCAAGATCCAATTTCACCCCTCCACTTT. Encoded protein: CASSQDPISPLHF.